Presented here are 15 T cell receptor beta chains from one specimen sequenced in a study of patients and donors after allogeneic stem cell transplantation. MiXCR, applied by TCRdb to the RT-PCR reads, yields one record per CDR3 protein. The table has approximately 150,000 distinct CDR3 sequences, about a quarter seen once; the top ten hold about 24%. The sample consisted of blood, either unsorted or a sorted T cell fraction (not recorded which). The receptors were sampled from a human donor who was either an allogeneic HSCT recipient or a stem cell or donor lymphocyte infusion donor (not recorded which). It is not recorded whose cells these are; they may come from a transplant donor.

The chain has TRBV20-1 and TRBJ2-7; 9 positions match TRBD1. V dropped 3 bases and J dropped 0; count of bases not matched to a gene: 3. The CDR3 is 14 residues long. The germline CDR1 and CDR2 sequences are DFQATT and SNEGSKA (reference sequence). The CDR3 DNA is TGCAGTGCTAGGGGGACAGGGCCCTCCTACGAGCAGTACTTC. It translates to CSARGTGPSYEQYF.

V and J are TRBV5-1 and TRBJ2-1; 14 bases fit TRBD2. The J segment lost 4 bases and the V segment lost 4 bases, leaving 4 bases of the junction unmatched. The germline CDR1 and CDR2 sequences are SGHRS and YFSETQ. The CDR3 loop spans 16 amino acids. Here the CDR3 reads CASSARLAGGYNEQFF. The CDR3 DNA reads TGCGCCAGCAGCGCCCGACTAGCGGGGGGGTACAATGAGCAGTTCTTC.

This chain joins TRBV9 and TRBJ1-1; a possible D gene is TRBD1 (6 bases). V gave up 0 bases and J gave up 3 bases, with 6 bases separating them. The germline V gene encodes CDR1 SGDLS and CDR2 YYNGEE. This CDR3 region has 13 residues. CDR3 bases: TGTGCCAGCAGCGTAGACAGGGACACTGAAGCTTTCTTT. This gives the protein CASSVDRDTEAFF.

The table lists this clonotype with a few counts. This sequence joins TRBV29-1 and TRBJ2-3; TRBD1 matches 8 bases. V was clipped by 1 base and J by 6 bases; unmatched bases: 9. Germline lookup yields CDR1 SQVTM and CDR2 ANQGSEA. This CDR3 has 15 residues. The CDR3 coding sequence is TGCAGCGTTGAAGCCTGGGACAGGTTAGCGGATACGCAGTATTTT. It encodes CSVEAWDRLADTQYF.

The chain is built from TRBV24-1 and TRBJ2-1, with TRBD2 as a possible D gene (7 bases). Looked up from germline, CDR1 is KGHDR and CDR2 is SFDVKD. The length of the CDR3 is 17 residues. The V and J ends lost 4 bases and 0 bases respectively, with 15 bases between them. The CDR3 loop reads CATSDPRRGGSYNEQFF. The CDR3 DNA sequence: TGTGCCACCAGTGACCCTAGGAGGGGGGGCTCCTACAATGAGCAGTTCTTC.

This clonotype occurred a few times. The chain joins TRBV5-1 to TRBJ2-3; TRBD2 matches at 14 bases. The CDR3 covers 19 residues. With 2 bases clipped from V and 0 bases from J, the junction kept 8 bases outside the gene matches. Per germline, CDR1 SGHRS and CDR2 YFSETQ. CDR3 nucleotides: TGCGCCAGCAGCTTAAGGGCCGGGACTAGCGGGAGCAGCACAGATACGCAGTATTTT. This sequence encodes CASSLRAGTSGSSTDTQYF.

The chain carries TRBV5-1 and TRBJ2-3; 7 bases are shared with TRBD1. The CDR3 is made up of 15 amino acids. V was clipped by 2 bases and J by 4 bases; unmatched bases: 7. The germline V gene encodes CDR1 SGHRS and CDR2 YFSETQ. Written as DNA, the CDR3 is TGCGCCAGCAGCTTCACAGGGGCCAGTTCAGATACGCAGTATTTT. Translation gives CASSFTGASSDTQYF.

This clonotype was recorded at least ten times. The CDR3 here is CASSQQLQGSRKTNEKLFF. The CDR3 DNA sequence: TGCGCCAGCAGCCAACAACTTCAGGGGTCCCGCAAGACTAATGAAAAACTGTTTTTT. The chain has TRBV5-1 and TRBJ1-4, with a possible D match to TRBD1 (6 bases). V shed 4 bases and J shed 2 bases, with 24 bases lying between them. The CDR3 contains 19 residues. Germline assignment: CDR1 SGHRS and CDR2 YFSETQ. The entire variable domain, with the rest obtained from reference TRBV5-1 and TRBJ1-4, is as follows: KAGVTQTPRYLIKTRGQQVTLSCSPISGHRSVSWYQQTPGQGLQFLFEYFSETQRNKGNFPGRFSGRQFSNSRSEMNVSTLELGDSALYLCASSQQLQGSRKTNEKLFFGSGTQLSVL.

CDR3 amino acids: CAIRRTGFTGGYTF. DNA of the CDR3: TGTGCCATCAGAAGGACAGGGTTTACGGGTGGCTACACCTTC. J is TRBJ1-2 and V is TRBV10-3; 8 bases are a match to TRBD1. CDR1 and CDR2 (germline): ENHRY, SYGVKD. J gave up 7 bases and V 6 bases, and 10 bases lay outside the gene matches. This CDR3 spans 14 amino acids.

The chain joins TRBV12-5 to TRBJ2-2; 7 positions match TRBD1. The V gene's germline CDR1 is LGHNT and CDR2 FRNRAP. J gave up 4 bases and V 7 bases, and 15 bases lay outside the gene matches. The CDR3 has 17 residues. The DNA for the CDR3 is TGTGCTAGTGACCTAGGGGGCGGACAGGCCCGCACCGGGGAGCTGTTTTTT. It codes for CASDLGGGQARTGELFF.

The V call is TRBV25-1, the J call TRBJ2-7, with TRBD2 matching 7 bases. J lost 1 base, V lost 1 base, and 4 bases had no gene match. CDR1 and CDR2 (germline): MGHDK, SYGVNS. The CDR3 has 15 residues. Here the CDR3 DNA reads TGTGCCAGCAGTGAATGGGCGGGAGAGTCCTACGAGCAGTACTTC. Its translation is CASSEWAGESYEQYF.

The chain is built from TRBV4-3 and TRBJ2-3; 10 bases are shared with TRBD2. Trimming at V came to 4 bases and at J to 5 bases, leaving 9 bases not matched to a gene. Germline CDR1 reads LGHNA; CDR2 reads YSLEER. The CDR3 covers 16 residues. In nucleotides, the CDR3 is TGCGCCAGCAGCCGCCTAGCGGGAGAAGTATTAGATACGCAGTATTTT. This encodes CASSRLAGEVLDTQYF.

In this sample, this clonotype turned up a few times. This sequence joins TRBV12-3 or TRBV12-4 and TRBJ2-1; TRBD1 is a possible D gene (6 bases). This CDR3 contains 17 residues. V lost 6 bases to trimming and J lost 4 bases, with 22 bases between them. CDR3 protein: CASRHTLQGSGYNEQFF. The CDR3 nucleotides are TGTGCCAGCAGGCATACCCTCCAGGGGAGTGGTTACAATGAGCAGTTCTTC.

This clonotype was observed a few times. The gene calls are TRBV20-1 and TRBJ1-2; unclear D gene. The CDR3 is 14 residues long. Germline values: CDR1 DFQATT, CDR2 SNEGSKA (reference sequence). Between the trimmed V and J ends, which lost 3 bases and 4 bases, there was a span of 15 bases. CDR3 DNA sequence: TGCAGTGCTAGGGAGACCTCTGCTTCCTATGGCTACACCTTC. Translating gives CSARETSASYGYTF.

V usage is TRBV5-1 and J usage is TRBJ2-5; 8 bases are shared with TRBD1. CDR3 length: 14 residues. V was pared by 3 bases and J by 3 bases, with 4 bases of the junction left unmatched. The germline V gene has CDR1 SGHRS and CDR2 YFSETQ. This CDR3 is CASSWMTGEETQYF. The CDR3 coding sequence is TGCGCCAGCAGCTGGATGACAGGGGAAGAGACCCAGTACTTC. The whole variable domain, filled in from reference TRBV5-1 and TRBJ2-5, reads KAGVTQTPRYLIKTRGQQVTLSCSPISGHRSVSWYQQTPGQGLQFLFEYFSETQRNKGNFPGRFSGRQFSNSRSEMNVSTLELGDSALYLCASSWMTGEETQYFGPGTRLLVL.